Given below is one T cell receptor beta chain in context. No antigen is known for it. Base-call qualities are not available, and no considerably larger clone is one nucleotide away. Before undergoing thyroid surgery, none of the patients had been given any kind of treatment. Using T-cell receptor beta sequencing, the researchers looked back retrospectively at clinical samples from patients, gathered between about 2012 and 2019. This sample was taken from a study of metastatic and nonmetastatic thyroid tumors (dated by TCRdb to the early 2020s). About the investigation overall: The researchers compared repertoires between peripheral blood samples and tumor or nodule tissue samples from patients with malignant or benign thyroid disease.

Libraries were prepared through PCR. The sequencer listed for this sample is Illumina HiSeq 4000. High-throughput sequencing was used to profile the TCR beta-chain CDR3 region of each patient. The study's own analysis went as follows. CDR3 differences across clinicopathological groups were used to build a classifier for discriminating distant-metastatic papillary thyroid cancer patients. To measure repertoire diversity the researchers used the Shannon index, while the Morisita-Horn index served to gauge how similar the tumor and blood repertoires were. TCRdb redid the processing of the public reads, applying fastp at Q25 and MiXCR, and retained in-frame beta chains. TCRdb, not the original authors, processed these V and J calls. In all, the sample holds fewer than 35,000 clones, and roughly 30% of those were seen once. The ten biggest clones cover around 30% of the sample. The paper's findings and limits, for the study overall: In both blood and tumor samples, TCR beta diversity was reported to be significantly higher in malignant tumors than in benign nodules.

The TCR was taken from a female donor with papillary thyroid cancer or a benign thyroid nodule (not recorded which). Some clones in this sample may be carry-over from other donors' samples. The sample comprised blood.

The CDR3 protein sequence reads: CASSEFEGLQPQHF. The DNA sequence is TGTGCCAGCAGTGAATTCGAGGGGTTGCAGCCCCAGCATTTT. This chain joins TRBV6-1 to TRBJ1-5; D gene: possibly TRBD1, on 5 matching bases. The CDR3 holds 14 amino acids from the cysteine to the phenylalanine. Left in the record is the CDR3 DNA by itself, 42 bases read in frame from the first base. CDR1 MNHNS and CDR2 SASEGT are derived from the germline V gene. A distance of 12 bases separates the germline ends of V and J, which lose 2 bases and 7 bases respectively.